The present T cell receptor (beta chain) was sequenced within a study of metastatic and nonmetastatic thyroid tumors. In the study overall: Comparative analysis of repertoires was undertaken across blood and tumor or nodule tissue obtained from malignant and benign thyroid patients.

CDR3 length equals 13 residues. CDR1 KGHSH and CDR2 LQKENI come from the germline V gene. Every patient underwent thyroid surgery untreated. As handled by the study authors: Using the CDR3 differences seen across clinicopathological groups, the authors built a distant-metastasis classifier for papillary thyroid cancer, which was meant to discriminate distant-metastatic patients. TCRdb re-called the PCR reads through MiXCR. TCRdb's processing, not the authors' own work, is the source of the V and J calls. In the table there are tens of thousands of clones, roughly 27% of which are singletons. About this clone itself: Its antigen is not identified. At one end, the junction sequence differs from germline, possibly due to a read error.

Study observations and caveats: Reportedly, malignant thyroid tumors had significantly higher TCR beta diversity than benign nodules, in blood and tumor.

The clonotype comes from a male donor with papillary thyroid cancer or a benign thyroid nodule (not recorded which). Some clones in this sample may be carry-over from other donors' samples. Source material: tumor tissue. The chain joins TRBV18 to TRBJ2-1; 7 bases align to TRBD2. The CDR3 loop reads CASSPGLDNEQSF. DNA for the CDR3: TGTGCCAGCTCACCCGGACTAGACAATGAGCAGTCCTTC.